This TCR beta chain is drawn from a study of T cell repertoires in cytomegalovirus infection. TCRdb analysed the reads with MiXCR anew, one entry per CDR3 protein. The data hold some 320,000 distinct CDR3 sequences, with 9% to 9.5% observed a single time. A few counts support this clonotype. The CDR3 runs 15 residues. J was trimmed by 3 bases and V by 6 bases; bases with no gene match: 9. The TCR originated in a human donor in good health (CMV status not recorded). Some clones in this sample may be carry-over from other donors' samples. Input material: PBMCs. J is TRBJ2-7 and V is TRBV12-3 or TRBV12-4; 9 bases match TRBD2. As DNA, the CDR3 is TGTGCCAGCAGCACCACTAGCGGGCCGTACTACGAGCAGTACTTC. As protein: CASSTTSGPYYEQYF.